This T cell receptor (beta chain) was sequenced for a study of CD8 T cells in Susac syndrome. Looking at the study overall: Intravenous immunoglobulin alone or corticosteroids were being given to patients with Susac syndrome at blood draw, unless they were therapy-naive.

Random hexamers were used to reverse transcribe 0.5 to 1 ug of RNA. One entry per CDR3 protein, called by TCRdb with MiXCR from the immunoSEQ multiplex PCR reads. The sample has about 100,000 distinct CDR3 sequences; nearly 97% are singletons. Trimming removed 6 bases at V and 0 bases at J, with 9 bases between. Per germline, CDR1 LNHNV and CDR2 YYDKDF (reference sequence). CDR3 length equals 14 residues. The chain combines TRBV15 with TRBJ1-5, with D unclear. Sequenced input: CD8+ T cells from PBMCs. The sequence came from a human donor with Susac syndrome. The CDR3 region is CATSADDSNQPQHF. The CDR3, as DNA: TGTGCCACCAGTGCGGACGATAGCAATCAGCCCCAGCATTTT.